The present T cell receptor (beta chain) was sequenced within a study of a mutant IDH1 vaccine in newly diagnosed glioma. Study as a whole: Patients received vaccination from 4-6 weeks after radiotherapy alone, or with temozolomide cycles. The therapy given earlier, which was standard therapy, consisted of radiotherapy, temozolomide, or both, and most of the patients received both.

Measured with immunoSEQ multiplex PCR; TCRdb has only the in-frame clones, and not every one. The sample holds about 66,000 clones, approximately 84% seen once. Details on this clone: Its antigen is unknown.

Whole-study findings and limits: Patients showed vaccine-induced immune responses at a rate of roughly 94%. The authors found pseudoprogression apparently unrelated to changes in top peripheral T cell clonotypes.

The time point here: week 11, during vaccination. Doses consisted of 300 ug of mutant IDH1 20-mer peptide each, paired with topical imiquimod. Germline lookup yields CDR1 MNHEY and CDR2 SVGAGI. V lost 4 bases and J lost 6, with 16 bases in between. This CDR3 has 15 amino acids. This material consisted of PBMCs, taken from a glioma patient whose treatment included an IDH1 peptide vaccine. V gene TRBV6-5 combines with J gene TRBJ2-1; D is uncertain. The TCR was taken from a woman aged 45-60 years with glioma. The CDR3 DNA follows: TGTGCCAGCAGTTCTGCGCGCCGAAGGTCCAATGAGCAGTTCTTC. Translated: CASSSARRRSNEQFF.